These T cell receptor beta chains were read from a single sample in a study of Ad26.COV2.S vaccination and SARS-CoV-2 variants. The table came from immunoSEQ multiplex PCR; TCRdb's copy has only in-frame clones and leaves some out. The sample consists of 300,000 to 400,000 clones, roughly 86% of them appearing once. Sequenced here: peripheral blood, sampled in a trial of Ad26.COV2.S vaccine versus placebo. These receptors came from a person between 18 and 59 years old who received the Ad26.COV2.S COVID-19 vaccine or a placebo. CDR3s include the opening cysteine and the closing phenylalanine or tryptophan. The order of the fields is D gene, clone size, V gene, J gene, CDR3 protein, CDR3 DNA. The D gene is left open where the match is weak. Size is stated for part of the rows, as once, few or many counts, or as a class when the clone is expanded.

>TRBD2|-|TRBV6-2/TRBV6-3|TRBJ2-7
CASSSEAGGPSEQYF
TGTGCCAGCAGTTCGGAAGCGGGGGGGCCCTCCGAGCAGTACTTC
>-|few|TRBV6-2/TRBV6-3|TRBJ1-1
CASSRPARVEAFF
TGTGCCAGCAGCCGACCCGCACGCGTTGAAGCTTTCTTT
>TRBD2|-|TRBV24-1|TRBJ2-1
CATSARGGSNEQFF
TGTGCCACCAGTGCACGGGGGGGCTCCAATGAGCAGTTCTTC
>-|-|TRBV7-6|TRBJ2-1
CASSSGRYNEQFF
TGTGCCAGCAGCTCGGGACGGTACAATGAGCAGTTCTTC
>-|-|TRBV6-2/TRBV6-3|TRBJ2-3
CASSYRPLDTQYF
TGTGCCAGCAGTTACAGGCCCCTAGATACGCAGTATTTT
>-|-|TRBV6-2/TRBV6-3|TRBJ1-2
CASSQKTGYYGYTF
TGTGCCAGCAGTCAAAAGACAGGCTATTATGGCTACACCTTC
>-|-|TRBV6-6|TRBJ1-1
CASRVGGLNTEAFF
TGTGCCAGCAGAGTGGGCGGGCTGAACACTGAAGCTTTCTTT
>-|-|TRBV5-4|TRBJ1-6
CASSFGNSPLHF
TGTGCCAGCAGCTTCGGGAATTCACCCCTCCACTTT
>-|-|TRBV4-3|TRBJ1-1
CASSQEVSVPGRGGTEAFF
TGCGCCAGCAGCCAAGAGGTTTCGGTTCCCGGGAGGGGGGGTACTGAAGCTTTCTTT
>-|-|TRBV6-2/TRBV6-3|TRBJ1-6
CASSYGQKSSYNSPLHF
TGTGCCAGCAGTTACGGACAGAAGAGCTCCTATAATTCACCCCTCCACTTT
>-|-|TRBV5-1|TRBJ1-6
CASSRTLRDSPLHF
TGCGCCAGCAGTCGTACCCTGAGGGACTCACCCCTCCACTTT
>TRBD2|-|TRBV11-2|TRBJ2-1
CASSFGTSGSYNEQFF
TGTGCCAGCAGCTTCGGGACTAGCGGGAGTTACAATGAGCAGTTCTTC
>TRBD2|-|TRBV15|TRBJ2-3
CATSAGGRGALDSTDTQYF
TGTGCCACCAGTGCCGGGGGGCGGGGGGCCCTGGATAGCACAGATACGCAGTATTTT
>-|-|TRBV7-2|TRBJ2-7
CASSSNQARNEQYF
TGTGCCAGCAGCTCTAACCAGGCCAGGAACGAGCAGTACTTC
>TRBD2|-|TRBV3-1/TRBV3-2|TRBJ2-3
CASSQGYSGTSGPDTDTQYF
TGTGCCAGCAGCCAAGGGTACTCCGGGACTAGCGGACCAGACACAGATACGCAGTATTTT
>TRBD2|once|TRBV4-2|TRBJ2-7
CASSQDSTLAGGRDEQYF
TGTGCCAGCAGCCAAGATAGCACCCTAGCGGGGGGGCGCGACGAGCAGTACTTC
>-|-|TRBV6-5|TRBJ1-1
CASTSRSMNTEAFF
TGTGCCAGCACATCACGCTCTATGAACACTGAAGCTTTCTTT
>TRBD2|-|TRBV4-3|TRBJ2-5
CASSLGLAEETQYF
TGCGCCAGCAGCCTGGGACTAGCGGAAGAGACCCAGTACTTC
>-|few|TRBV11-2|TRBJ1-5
CASSLDTTYQPQHF
TGTGCCAGCAGCTTAGATACAACATATCAGCCCCAGCATTTT
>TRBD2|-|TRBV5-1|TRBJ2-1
CASSVGGAANEQFF
TGCGCCAGCAGCGTCGGGGGGGCCGCCAATGAGCAGTTCTTC
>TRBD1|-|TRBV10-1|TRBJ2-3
CASSESTGQLTDTQYF
TGCGCCAGCAGTGAGTCGACGGGACAGCTCACAGATACGCAGTATTTT
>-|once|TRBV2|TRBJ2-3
CASSVRADTQYF
TGTGCCAGCTCCGTCAGGGCAGATACGCAGTATTTT
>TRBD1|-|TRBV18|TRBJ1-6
CASSGDRGQYSPLHF
TGTGCCAGCTCAGGGGACAGGGGGCAATATTCACCCCTCCACTTT
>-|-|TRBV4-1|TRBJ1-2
CASSQAGKYGQNYGYTF
TGCGCCAGCAGCCAAGCGGGGAAGTATGGACAGAACTATGGCTACACCTTC
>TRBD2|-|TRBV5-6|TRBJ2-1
CASSLVGTSYEQFF
TGTGCCAGCAGCTTGGTAGGGACTAGTTATGAGCAGTTCTTC
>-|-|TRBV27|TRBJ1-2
CASSRGYPHGYTF
TGTGCCAGCAGTCGGGGTTACCCGCATGGCTACACCTTC
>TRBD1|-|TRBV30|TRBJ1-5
CAWSRTGGGPYSNQPQHF
TGTGCCTGGAGTAGGACAGGGGGCGGACCGTATAGCAATCAGCCCCAGCATTTT
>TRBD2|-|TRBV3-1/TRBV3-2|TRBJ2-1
CASTHSGGAHREQFF
TGTGCCAGCACCCATAGCGGGGGGGCTCATAGGGAGCAGTTCTTC
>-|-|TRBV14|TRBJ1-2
CASSQRDGGWYGYTF
TGTGCCAGCAGCCAAAGGGACGGGGGCTGGTATGGCTACACCTTC
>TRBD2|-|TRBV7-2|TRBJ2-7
CASSPQGLAGTYEQYF
TGTGCCAGCAGCCCCCAGGGACTAGCGGGAACCTACGAGCAGTACTTC
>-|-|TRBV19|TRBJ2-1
CASSIRTNSNEQFF
TGTGCCAGTAGTATTAGGACAAACTCTAATGAGCAGTTCTTC
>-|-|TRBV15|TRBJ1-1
CATSRVEGKAFF
TGTGCCACCAGCAGAGTTGAGGGGAAGGCTTTCTTT
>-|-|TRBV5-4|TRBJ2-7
CASSLAQGHYEQYF
TGTGCCAGCAGCTTGGCGCAGGGACACTACGAGCAGTACTTC
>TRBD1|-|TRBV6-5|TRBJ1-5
CASRSDRGRGQPQHF
TGTGCCAGCAGATCGGACAGGGGGCGCGGTCAGCCCCAGCATTTT
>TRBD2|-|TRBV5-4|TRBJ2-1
CASRTGTSVGNEQFF
TGTGCCAGCAGGACCGGGACTAGCGTCGGCAATGAGCAGTTCTTC
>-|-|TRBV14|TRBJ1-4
CASKRHNPHPNEKLFF
TGTGCCAGCAAACGACACAATCCCCATCCTAATGAAAAACTGTTTTTT
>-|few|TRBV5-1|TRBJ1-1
CASSPDRFDDTEAFF
TGCGCCAGCAGCCCGGACCGCTTCGACGACACTGAAGCTTTCTTT
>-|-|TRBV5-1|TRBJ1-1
CASSPRRGDTNTEAFF
TGCGCCAGCAGCCCTAGGCGGGGCGATACGAACACTGAAGCTTTCTTT
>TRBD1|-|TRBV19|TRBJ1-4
CASSRGDSLNEKLFF
TGTGCCAGCTCCCGTGGGGACAGCCTTAATGAAAAACTGTTTTTT
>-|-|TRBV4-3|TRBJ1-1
CASSQVRQLNTEAFF
TGCGCCAGCAGCCAAGTTCGACAGCTGAACACTGAAGCTTTCTTT
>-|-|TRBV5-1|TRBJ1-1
CASSLALRALNTEAFF
TGCGCCAGCAGCTTGGCCCTCAGAGCCTTGAACACTGAAGCTTTCTTT
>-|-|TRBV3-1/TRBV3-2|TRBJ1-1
CASSQDPGTGAFF
TGTGCCAGCAGCCAAGATCCGGGCACGGGAGCTTTCTTT
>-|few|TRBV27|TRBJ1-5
CPHKRQEAPQDSNQPQHF
TGTCCCCACAAACGGCAGGAGGCCCCCCAAGATAGCAATCAGCCCCAGCATTTT
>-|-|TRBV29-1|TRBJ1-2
CSVLDALVYGYTF
TGCAGCGTCCTAGACGCGCTAGTCTATGGCTACACCTTC
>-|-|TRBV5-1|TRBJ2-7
CASKVWLTAAYEQYF
TGCGCCAGCAAGGTCTGGTTGACTGCAGCCTACGAGCAGTACTTC
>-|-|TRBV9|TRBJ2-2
CASSAGLPNTGELFF
TGTGCCAGCAGCGCGGGACTCCCTAACACCGGGGAGCTGTTTTTT
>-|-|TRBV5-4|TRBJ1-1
CASSLVVGRNTEAFF
TGTGCCAGCAGCTTGGTTGTAGGGCGGAACACTGAAGCTTTCTTT
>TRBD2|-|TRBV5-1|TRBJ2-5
CASSLVASGGTGGETQYF
TGCGCCAGCAGCTTGGTGGCTAGCGGGGGTACCGGAGGAGAGACCCAGTACTTC
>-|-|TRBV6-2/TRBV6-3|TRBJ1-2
CASSALFNYGYTF
TGTGCCAGCAGCGCCCTATTTAACTATGGCTACACCTTC
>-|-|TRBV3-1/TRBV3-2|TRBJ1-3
CASSQGLGSGNTIYF
TGTGCCAGCAGCCAAGGGTTAGGGTCTGGAAACACCATATATTTT
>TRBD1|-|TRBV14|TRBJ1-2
CASSLDRGGGYTF
TGTGCCAGCAGCCTGGACAGGGGAGGTGGCTACACCTTC
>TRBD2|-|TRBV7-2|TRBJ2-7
CATGGGGAYEQYF
TGTGCCACGGGAGGCGGGGGGGCTTACGAGCAGTACTTC
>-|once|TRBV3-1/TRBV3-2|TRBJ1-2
CASSQGLDYGYTF
TGTGCCAGCAGCCAGGGGCTGGACTATGGCTACACCTTC
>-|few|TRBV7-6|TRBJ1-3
CASSLGRDGNTIYF
TGTGCCAGCAGCTTAGGCAGGGATGGAAACACCATATATTTT
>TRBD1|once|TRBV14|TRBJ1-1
CASSLRDRPNTEAFF
TGTGCCAGCAGCTTACGGGACAGACCGAACACTGAAGCTTTCTTT
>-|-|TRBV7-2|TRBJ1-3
CASSYTGSGNTIYF
TGTGCCAGCAGCTACACAGGGTCCGGAAACACCATATATTTT
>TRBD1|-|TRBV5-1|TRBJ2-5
CASSSTGAGETQYF
TGCGCCAGCAGCTCGACAGGGGCGGGGGAGACCCAGTACTTC
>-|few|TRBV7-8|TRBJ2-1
CASSPRRTSYNEQFF
TGTGCCAGCAGCCCTAGGAGGACCTCCTACAATGAGCAGTTCTTC
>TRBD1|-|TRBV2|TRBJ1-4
CASRRDRRNEKLFF
TGTGCCAGCAGACGGGACAGGAGGAATGAAAAACTGTTTTTT
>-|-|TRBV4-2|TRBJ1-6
CASSQQGTYNSPLHF
TGTGCCAGCAGCCAACAGGGGACCTATAATTCACCCCTCCACTTT